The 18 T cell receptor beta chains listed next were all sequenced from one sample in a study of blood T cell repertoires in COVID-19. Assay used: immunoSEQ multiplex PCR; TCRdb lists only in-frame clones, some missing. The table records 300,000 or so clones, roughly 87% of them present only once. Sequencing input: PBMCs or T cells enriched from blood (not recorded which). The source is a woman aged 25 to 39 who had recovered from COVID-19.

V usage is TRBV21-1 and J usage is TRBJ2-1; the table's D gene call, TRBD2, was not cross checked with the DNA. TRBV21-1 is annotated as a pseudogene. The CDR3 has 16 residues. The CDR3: CASSSSSGGDFCEQFF. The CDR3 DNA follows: TGTGCCAGCAGCAGTAGTAGCGGGGGGGACTTTTGCGAGCAGTTCTTC.

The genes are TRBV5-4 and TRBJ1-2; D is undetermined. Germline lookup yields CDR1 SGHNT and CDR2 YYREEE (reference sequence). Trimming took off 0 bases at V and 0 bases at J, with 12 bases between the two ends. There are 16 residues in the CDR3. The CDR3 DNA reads TGTGCCAGCAGCTTGGCCCACGCGAACGCTAACTATGGCTACACCTTC. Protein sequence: CASSLAHANANYGYTF.

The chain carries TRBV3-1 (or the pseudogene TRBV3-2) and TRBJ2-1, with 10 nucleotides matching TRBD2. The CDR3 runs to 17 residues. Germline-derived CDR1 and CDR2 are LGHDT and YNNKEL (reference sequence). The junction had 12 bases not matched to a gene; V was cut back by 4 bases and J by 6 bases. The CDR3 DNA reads TGTGCCAGCAGCCGCCCCCAGCGGGGGGGAGGGGGCAATGAGCAGTTCTTC. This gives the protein CASSRPQRGGGGNEQFF.

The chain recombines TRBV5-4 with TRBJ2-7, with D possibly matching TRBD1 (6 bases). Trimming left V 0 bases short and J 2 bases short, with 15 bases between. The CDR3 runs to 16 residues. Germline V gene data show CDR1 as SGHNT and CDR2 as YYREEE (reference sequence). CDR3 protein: CASSLDRQVLTYEQYF. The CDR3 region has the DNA TGTGCCAGCAGCTTGGACCGACAGGTCCTAACCTACGAGCAGTACTTC.

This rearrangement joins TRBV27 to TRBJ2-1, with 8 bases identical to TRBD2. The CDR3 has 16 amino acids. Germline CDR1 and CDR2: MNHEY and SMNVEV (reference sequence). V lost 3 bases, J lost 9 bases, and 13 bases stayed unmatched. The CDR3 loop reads CASSLGGGRRGGEQFF. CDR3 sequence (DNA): TGTGCCAGCAGTTTGGGTGGAGGCCGCCGGGGGGGTGAGCAGTTCTTC.

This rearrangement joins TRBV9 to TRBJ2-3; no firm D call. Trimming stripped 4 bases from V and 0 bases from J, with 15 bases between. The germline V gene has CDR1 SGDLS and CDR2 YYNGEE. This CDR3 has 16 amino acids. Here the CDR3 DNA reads TGTGCCAGCAGCACTTCTCACGCGGCTAGCACAGATACGCAGTATTTT. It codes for CASSTSHAASTDTQYF.

The CDR3 region is CASSELGQKSEAFF. CDR3 coding DNA: TGTGCCAGCAGTGAACTGGGACAGAAAAGTGAAGCTTTCTTT. The chain joins TRBV6-1 to TRBJ1-1; TRBD1 matches at 7 bases. Germline-derived CDR1 and CDR2 are MNHNS and SASEGT. The CDR3 length is 14 residues. The V and J ends lost 2 bases and 7 bases, in that order; junction bases with no gene match: 7.

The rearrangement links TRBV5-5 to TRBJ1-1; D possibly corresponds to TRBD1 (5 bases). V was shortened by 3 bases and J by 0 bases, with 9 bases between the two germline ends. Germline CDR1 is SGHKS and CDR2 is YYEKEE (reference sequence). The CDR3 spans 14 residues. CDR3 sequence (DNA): TGTGCCAGCAGCTCCAAGGGGATGAACACTGAAGCTTTCTTT. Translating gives CASSSKGMNTEAFF.

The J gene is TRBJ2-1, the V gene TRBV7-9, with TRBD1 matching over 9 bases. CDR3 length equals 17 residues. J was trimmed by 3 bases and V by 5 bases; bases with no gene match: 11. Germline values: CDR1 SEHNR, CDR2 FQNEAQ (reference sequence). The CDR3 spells CASSPPSRTGDYNEQFF. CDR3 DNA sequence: TGTGCCAGCAGCCCCCCCTCCCGGACAGGGGACTACAATGAGCAGTTCTTC.

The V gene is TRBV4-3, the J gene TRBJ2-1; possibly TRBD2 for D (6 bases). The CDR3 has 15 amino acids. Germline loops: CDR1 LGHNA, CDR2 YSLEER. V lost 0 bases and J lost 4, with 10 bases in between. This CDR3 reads CASSQDLSGYNEQFF. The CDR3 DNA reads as TGCGCCAGCAGCCAAGATCTCAGCGGGTACAATGAGCAGTTCTTC.

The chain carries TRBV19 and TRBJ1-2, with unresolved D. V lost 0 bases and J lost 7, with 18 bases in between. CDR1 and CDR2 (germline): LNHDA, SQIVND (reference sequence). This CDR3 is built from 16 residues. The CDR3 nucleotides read TGTGCCAGTAGTATAGAGGGCAGCAGCAATTTATTTGGCTACACCTTC. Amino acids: CASSIEGSSNLFGYTF.

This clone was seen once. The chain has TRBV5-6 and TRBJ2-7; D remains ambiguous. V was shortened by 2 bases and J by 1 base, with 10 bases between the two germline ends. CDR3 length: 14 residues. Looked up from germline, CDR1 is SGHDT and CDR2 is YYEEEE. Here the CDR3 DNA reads TGTGCCAGCAGCTTTCGTGGGCCTTCCTACGAGCAGTACTTC. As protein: CASSFRGPSYEQYF.

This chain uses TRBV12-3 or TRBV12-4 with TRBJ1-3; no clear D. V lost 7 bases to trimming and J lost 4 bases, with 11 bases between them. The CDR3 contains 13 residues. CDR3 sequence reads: CASNLPGGNTIYF. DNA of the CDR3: TGTGCCAGCAACCTACCGGGGGGAAACACCATATATTTT.

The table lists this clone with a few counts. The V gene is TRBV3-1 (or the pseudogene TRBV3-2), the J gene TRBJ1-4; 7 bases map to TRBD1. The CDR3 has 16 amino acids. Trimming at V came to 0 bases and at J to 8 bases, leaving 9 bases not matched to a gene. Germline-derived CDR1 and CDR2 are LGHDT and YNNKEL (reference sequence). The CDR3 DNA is TGTGCCAGCAGCCAAGATCCCGGACAGGCGGAAGAAAAACTGTTTTTT. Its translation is CASSQDPGQAEEKLFF.

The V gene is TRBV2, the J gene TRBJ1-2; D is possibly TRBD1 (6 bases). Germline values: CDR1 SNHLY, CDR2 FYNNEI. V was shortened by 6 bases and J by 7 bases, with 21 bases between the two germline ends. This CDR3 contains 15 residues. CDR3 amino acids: CASSATEGVWGGYTF. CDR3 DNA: TGTGCCAGCAGCGCCACCGAGGGGGTTTGGGGTGGCTACACCTTC. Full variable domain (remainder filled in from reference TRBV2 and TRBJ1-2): EPEVTQTPSHQVTQMGQEVILRCVPISNHLYFYWYRQILGQKVEFLVSFYNNEISEKSEIFDDQFSVERPDGSNFTLKIRSTKLEDSAMYFCASSATEGVWGGYTFGSGTRLTVV.

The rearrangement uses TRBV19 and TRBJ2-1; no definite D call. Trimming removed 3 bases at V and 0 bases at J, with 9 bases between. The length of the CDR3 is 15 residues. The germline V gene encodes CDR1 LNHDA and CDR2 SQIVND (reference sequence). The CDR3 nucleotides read TGTGCCAGTAGTATCGGTTTGAACTCCTACAATGAGCAGTTCTTC. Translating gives CASSIGLNSYNEQFF.

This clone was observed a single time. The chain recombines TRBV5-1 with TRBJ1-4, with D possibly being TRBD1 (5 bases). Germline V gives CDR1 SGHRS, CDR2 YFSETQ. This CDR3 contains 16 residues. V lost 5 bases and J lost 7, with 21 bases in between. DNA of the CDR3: TGCGCCAGCAGGCATCAACCGGGAGCTAGGGGTGAAAAACTGTTTTTT. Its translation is CASRHQPGARGEKLFF. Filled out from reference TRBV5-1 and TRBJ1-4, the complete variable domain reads KAGVTQTPRYLIKTRGQQVTLSCSPISGHRSVSWYQQTPGQGLQFLFEYFSETQRNKGNFPGRFSGRQFSNSRSEMNVSTLELGDSALYLCASRHQPGARGEKLFFGSGTQLSVL.

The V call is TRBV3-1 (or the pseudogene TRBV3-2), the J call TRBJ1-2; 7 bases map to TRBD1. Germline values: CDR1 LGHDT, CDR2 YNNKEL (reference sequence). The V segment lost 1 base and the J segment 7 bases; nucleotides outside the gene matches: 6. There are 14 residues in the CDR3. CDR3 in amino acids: CASSQGGQFAGYTF. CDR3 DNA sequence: TGTGCCAGCAGCCAAGGGGGACAGTTCGCTGGCTACACCTTC.